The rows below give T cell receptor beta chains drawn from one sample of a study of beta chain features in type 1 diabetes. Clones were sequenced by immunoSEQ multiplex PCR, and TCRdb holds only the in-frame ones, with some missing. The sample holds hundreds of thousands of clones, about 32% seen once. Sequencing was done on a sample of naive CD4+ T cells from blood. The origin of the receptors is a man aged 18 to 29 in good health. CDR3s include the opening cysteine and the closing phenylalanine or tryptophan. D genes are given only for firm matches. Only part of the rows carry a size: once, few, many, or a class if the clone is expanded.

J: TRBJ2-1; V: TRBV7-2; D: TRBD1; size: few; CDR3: CASRTGQGDHNEQFF; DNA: TGTGCCAGCAGAACGGGACAGGGGGACCACAATGAGCAGTTCTTC
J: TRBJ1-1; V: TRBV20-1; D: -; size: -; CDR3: CSAATGTEAFF; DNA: TGCAGTGCTGCCACGGGCACTGAAGCTTTCTTT
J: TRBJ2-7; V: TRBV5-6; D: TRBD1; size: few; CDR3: CASSSDRRYEQYF; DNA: TGTGCCAGCAGCTCGGACAGGAGGTACGAGCAGTACTTC
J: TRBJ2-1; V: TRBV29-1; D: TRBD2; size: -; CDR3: CSASFAGVEQFF; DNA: TGCAGCGCCTCTTTCGCGGGAGTCGAGCAGTTCTTC
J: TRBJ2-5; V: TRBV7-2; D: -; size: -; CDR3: CASSPTRGETQYF; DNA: TGTGCCAGCAGCCCCACCCGGGGGGAGACCCAGTACTTC
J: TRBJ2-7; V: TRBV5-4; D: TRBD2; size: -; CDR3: CASSLISSGSYEQYF; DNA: TGTGCCAGCAGCTTGATTTCTAGCGGGAGCTACGAGCAGTACTTC
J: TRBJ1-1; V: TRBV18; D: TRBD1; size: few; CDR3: CASSPTGANTEAFF; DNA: TGTGCCAGCTCACCGACAGGGGCGAACACTGAAGCTTTCTTT
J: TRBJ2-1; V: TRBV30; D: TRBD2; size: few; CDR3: CASGRINEQFF; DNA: TGTGCTAGCGGGAGGATAAATGAGCAGTTCTTC
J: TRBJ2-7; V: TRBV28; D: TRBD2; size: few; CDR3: CASGPAGVPYEQYF; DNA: TGTGCCAGCGGTCCAGCGGGGGTACCCTACGAGCAGTACTTC
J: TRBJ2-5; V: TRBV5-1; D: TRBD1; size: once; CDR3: CASTGQGAPGETQYF; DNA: TGCGCCAGCACAGGACAGGGGGCGCCAGGAGAGACCCAGTACTTC